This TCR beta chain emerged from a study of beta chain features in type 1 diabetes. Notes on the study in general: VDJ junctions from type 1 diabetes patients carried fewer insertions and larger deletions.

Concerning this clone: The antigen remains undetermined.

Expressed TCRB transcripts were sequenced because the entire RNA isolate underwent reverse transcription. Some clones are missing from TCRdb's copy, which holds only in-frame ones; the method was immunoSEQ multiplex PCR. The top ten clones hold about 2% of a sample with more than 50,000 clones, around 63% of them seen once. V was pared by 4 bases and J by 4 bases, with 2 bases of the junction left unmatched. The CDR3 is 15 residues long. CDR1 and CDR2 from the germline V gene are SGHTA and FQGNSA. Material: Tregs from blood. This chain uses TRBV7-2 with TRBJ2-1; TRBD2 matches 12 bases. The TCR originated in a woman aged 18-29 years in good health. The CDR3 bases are TGTGCCAGCAGCTGGACTAGCGGGATTTACAATGAGCAGTTCTTC. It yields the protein CASSWTSGIYNEQFF.